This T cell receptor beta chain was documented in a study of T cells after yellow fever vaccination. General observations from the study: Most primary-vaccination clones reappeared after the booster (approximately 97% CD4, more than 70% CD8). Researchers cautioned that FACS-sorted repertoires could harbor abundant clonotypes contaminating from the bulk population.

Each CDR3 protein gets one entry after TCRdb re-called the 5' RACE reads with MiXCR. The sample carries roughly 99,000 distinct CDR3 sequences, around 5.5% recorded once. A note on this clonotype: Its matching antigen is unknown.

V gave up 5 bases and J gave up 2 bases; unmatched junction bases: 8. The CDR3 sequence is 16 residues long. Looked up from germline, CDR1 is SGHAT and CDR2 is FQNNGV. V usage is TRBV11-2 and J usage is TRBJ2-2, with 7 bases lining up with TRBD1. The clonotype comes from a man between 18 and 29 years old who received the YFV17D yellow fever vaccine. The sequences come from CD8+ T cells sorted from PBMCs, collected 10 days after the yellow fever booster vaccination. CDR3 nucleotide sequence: TGTGCCAGCAGCCGGACCGGGACAGCCAACACCGGGGAGCTGTTTTTT. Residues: CASSRTGTANTGELFF.